The clone carrying this T cell receptor (beta chain) was seen once. Antigen specificity is unknown. The use of a sample-barcoded 5' primer and a J-beta primer mix characterized a second PCR of roughly 7 to 11 cycles. One entry per CDR3 protein results from TCRdb running MiXCR on the 5' RACE reads. The sample contains approximately 1,100,000 distinct CDR3 sequences, 45% of which appear only once. Those donating, healthy Caucasian individuals from Russia, were aged roughly 6 to 90. Between the trimmed V and J ends, which lost 1 base and 13 bases, there was a span of 17 bases. Germline V gene sequence: CDR1 DFQATT, CDR2 SNEGSKA (reference sequence). The CDR3 runs 14 residues. This entry is derived from a study of blood T cells in healthy people across ages. Notes on the study in general: Investigators viewed diversity estimates from one million T cells as underestimates, the study reported. It was not possible, with unsorted PBMCs, to conclusively compare naive and antigen-experienced cells.

This rearrangement joins TRBV20-1 to TRBJ1-6, with D hard to call. This clonotype was sampled from a woman aged 55-70 years in good health. The sample taken for sequencing was blood. The CDR3 here is CSARAGPSMRPLHF. As DNA, the CDR3 is TGCAGTGCTAGAGCCGGACCTTCTATGAGGCCCCTCCACTTT.